This TCR beta chain was recorded in a study of T cell repertoires in cytomegalovirus infection. For the study at large: It can be stated that public TCR beta signatures indicated CMV infection as well as a matching HLA type.

The germline V gene encodes CDR1 LNHDA and CDR2 SQIVND (reference sequence). Trimming at V came to 6 bases and at J to 6 bases, leaving 6 bases not matched to a gene. CDR3 length: 13 amino acids. One entry per CDR3 protein results from TCRdb running MiXCR on the reads. The sample consists of around 630,000 distinct CDR3 sequences, 24% of them appearing once. This clonotype was observed a handful of times. Sequenced material: CD8+ T cells from PBMCs. The chain uses TRBV19 and TRBJ1-2, with 8 bases matching TRBD1. This TCR was recovered from a human donor in good health (CMV status not recorded). Some clones in this sample may be carry-over from other donors' samples. The CDR3 DNA sequence: TGTGCCAGTAGATGGGCAGGGGGCAATGGCTACACCTTC. Amino acid sequence: CASRWAGGNGYTF.